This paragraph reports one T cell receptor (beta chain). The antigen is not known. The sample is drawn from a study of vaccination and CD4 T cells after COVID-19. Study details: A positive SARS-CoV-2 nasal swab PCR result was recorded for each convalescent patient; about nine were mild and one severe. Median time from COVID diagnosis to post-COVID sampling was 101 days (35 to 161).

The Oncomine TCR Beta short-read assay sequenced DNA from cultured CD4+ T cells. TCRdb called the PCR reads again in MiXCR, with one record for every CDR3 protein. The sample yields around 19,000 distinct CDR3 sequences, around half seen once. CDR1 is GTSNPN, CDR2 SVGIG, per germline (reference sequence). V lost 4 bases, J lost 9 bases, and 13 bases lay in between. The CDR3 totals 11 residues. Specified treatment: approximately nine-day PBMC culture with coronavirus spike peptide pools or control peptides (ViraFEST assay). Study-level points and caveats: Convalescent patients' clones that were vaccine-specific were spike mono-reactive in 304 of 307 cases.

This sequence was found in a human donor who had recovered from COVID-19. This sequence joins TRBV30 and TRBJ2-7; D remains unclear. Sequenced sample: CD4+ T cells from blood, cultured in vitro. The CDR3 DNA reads TGTGCCTGGACTAATCATCGTGGGCAGTACTTC. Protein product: CAWTNHRGQYF.